These 20 T cell receptor beta chains were all obtained from the same sample, sequenced in a study of shared clonotypes between healthy human individuals. The method was immunoSEQ multiplex PCR; TCRdb's version includes in-frame clones alone and lacks a portion of them. The sample lists roughly 640,000 clones, 74% seen once, with less than 2% in the top ten. Sequencing was performed on memory CD4+ T cells sorted from blood. Subset in this sample: CD45RA-negative fraction. The receptors were gathered from a young woman in good health.

DNA for the CDR3: TGTGCCAGCTCACCGTCCAGGGGGCTGAACTATGGCTACACCTTC. Its protein is CASSPSRGLNYGYTF. The gene calls are TRBV18 and TRBJ1-2; 8 positions match TRBD1. The CDR3 extends over 15 amino acids. Germline values: CDR1 KGHSH, CDR2 LQKENI. Losses at the gene ends were 3 bases for V and 2 bases for J; bases not matched to a gene: 5.

The V call is TRBV14, the J call TRBJ2-1; 12 nucleotides agree with TRBD2. The CDR3 runs to 17 residues. V lost 4 bases, J lost 1 base, and 5 bases stayed unmatched. From germline, CDR1 is SGHDN and CDR2 FVKESK. The CDR3 sequence is CASSRSSGRGSYNEQFF. The CDR3 nucleotides read TGTGCCAGCAGCCGGTCTAGCGGGAGGGGTTCCTACAATGAGCAGTTCTTC. Full variable domain (rest looked up from reference TRBV14 and TRBJ2-1): EAGVTQFPSHSVIEKGQTVTLRCDPISGHDNLYWYRRVMGKEIKFLLHFVKESKQDESGMPNNRFLAERTGGTYSTLKVQPAELEDSGVYFCASSRSSGRGSYNEQFFGPGTRLTVL.

CDR3 region: CARRRTGNMNTEAFF. The CDR3 region has the DNA TGTGCCAGACGCCGGACAGGGAACATGAACACTGAAGCTTTCTTT. The genes are TRBV2 and TRBJ1-1; 8 bases are a match to TRBD1. Germline V gene data show CDR1 as SNHLY and CDR2 as FYNNEI. V dropped 9 bases and J dropped 0; count of bases not matched to a gene: 9. The CDR3 has 15 residues.

This clone was recorded at least ten times. This chain links TRBV4-2 with TRBJ2-7; D ambiguous. Germline-derived CDR1 and CDR2 are LGHNA and YNFKEQ. V lost 3 bases and J 3 bases, leaving 18 bases between the germline ends. This CDR3 spans 16 amino acids. The CDR3, as DNA: TGTGCCAGCAGCCAGTCCCTGGGTAGCAGAGGCTACGAGCAGTACTTC. This translates into CASSQSLGSRGYEQYF.

The genes are TRBV5-1 and TRBJ2-4; 10 bases map to TRBD1. Unmatched junction bases numbered 7, after V lost 0 bases and J lost 4 bases. The CDR3 runs 17 residues. The germline gives CDR1 SGHRS, CDR2 YFSETQ. The DNA of the CDR3 is TGCGCCAGCAGCTTGGAAGGGTTGGGACAGGGGAAAAACATTCAGTACTTC. Encoded protein: CASSLEGLGQGKNIQYF.

Concerning this clone: Other DNA sequences in the sample encode the same CDR3. This chain joins TRBV5-1 and TRBJ2-7, with 8 bases lining up with TRBD2. CDR3 length equals 14 residues. V trimming: 1 base; J trimming: 3 bases; junction bases outside the gene matches: 3. Germline-derived CDR1 and CDR2 are SGHRS and YFSETQ. As DNA, the CDR3 is TGCGCCAGCAGCTTGCGGGAGGGCGACTACGAGCAGTACTTC. Residues: CASSLREGDYEQYF.

Regarding this clone: Other DNA variants within this sample encode the same CDR3. The chain recombines TRBV6-4 with TRBJ1-1; D is undetermined. The CDR3 length is 13 residues. Trimming shortened V by 4 bases and J by 1 base, and 7 bases separated the two germline ends. In germline, CDR1 is MRHNA, CDR2 SNTAGT. The CDR3 loop is CASSVLENTEAFF. CDR3 sequence (DNA): TGTGCCAGCAGTGTTTTGGAGAACACTGAAGCTTTCTTT.

This clone was seen once. The genes are TRBV7-3 and TRBJ2-1, with D hard to call. CDR1 is SGHTA, CDR2 FQGTGA, per germline. V lost 1 base and J lost 5, with 0 bases in between. This CDR3 contains 11 residues. In nucleotides, the CDR3 is TGTGCCAGCAGCTTAAACAATGAGCAGTTCTTC. It specifies CASSLNNEQFF.

The chain carries TRBV5-6 and TRBJ1-1, with D possibly TRBD1 on 6 matching bases. The CDR3 is made up of 14 amino acids. Germline CDR1 and CDR2: SGHDT and YYEEEE. V was trimmed by 6 bases and J by 3 bases, leaving 15 bases between them. The CDR3 sequence: CASTQGGWDTEAFF. The DNA for the CDR3 is TGTGCCAGCACCCAAGGGGGGTGGGACACTGAAGCTTTCTTT.

The chain recombines TRBV19 with TRBJ2-1; TRBD1 matches 7 bases. The V and J ends lost 4 bases and 5 bases, in that order; junction bases with no gene match: 8. The V gene's germline CDR1 is LNHDA and CDR2 SQIVND (reference sequence). CDR3 length: 15 amino acids. The CDR3 nucleotides read TGTGCCAGTAGTAAATGGACAGGACCCAACAATGAGCAGTTCTTC. Protein: CASSKWTGPNNEQFF.

The J gene is TRBJ2-7, the V gene TRBV7-7, with D perhaps matching TRBD1 or TRBD2 (5 bases each). In germline, CDR1 is SSHAT, CDR2 FNYEAQ (reference sequence). CDR3 length: 13 residues. Trimming left V 5 bases short and J 5 bases short, with 13 bases between. The CDR3 DNA reads TGTGCCAGCAGCCTCCGTGGGGACGACGAGCAGTACTTC. It yields the protein CASSLRGDDEQYF.

The count of this clone is one. The V and J genes are TRBV28 and TRBJ2-4; possibly TRBD2 for D (6 bases). Germline V gene lookup returns CDR1 MDHEN and CDR2 SYDVKM. The CDR3 is made up of 14 amino acids. V was pared by 2 bases and J by 4 bases, with 9 bases between. CDR3 in DNA: TGTGCCAGCAGTTTAGGAGGGTGGAAAAACATTCAGTACTTC. It is translated as CASSLGGWKNIQYF.

This chain connects TRBV28 to TRBJ2-5; possible D gene TRBD2, 6 bases. The germline V and J ends were trimmed by 6 bases and 8 bases, with 19 bases remaining between them. Germline values: CDR1 MDHEN, CDR2 SYDVKM. This CDR3 is built from 14 residues. The CDR3 sequence is CASSPGDASDTQYF. CDR3 DNA: TGTGCCAGCAGCCCGGGGGACGCAAGCGATACCCAGTACTTC.

The rearrangement uses TRBV12-2 and TRBJ2-5; the table's TRBD2 call for D was not verified on the DNA. TRBV12-2 is reported as a pseudogene. This CDR3 region has 17 residues. For the CDR3, the DNA is TGTGCAAGTCGCCATCCGAGCGGGCAGGCAGGCCAAGAGACCCAGTACTTC. Translation: CASRHPSGQAGQETQYF.

The chain carries TRBV11-2 and TRBJ2-1; tentative D call: TRBD1 (5 bases). The CDR3 loop spans 13 amino acids. Germline lookup yields CDR1 SGHAT and CDR2 FQNNGV. Deletions cut 5 bases from V and 9 bases from J, with 14 bases between. The CDR3 coding sequence is TGTGCCAGCAGCATTACTCGTCAGGGTGAGCAGTTCTTC. Protein sequence: CASSITRQGEQFF.

There are a few counts of this clone. J is TRBJ1-5 and V is TRBV6-5, with a tentative D call TRBD1 (5 bases). Germline CDR1 is MNHEY and CDR2 is SVGAGI. This CDR3 is built from 12 residues. V was shortened by 5 bases and J by 9 bases, with 11 bases between the two germline ends. The CDR3 sequence is CASSTGPGPQHF. Written as DNA, the CDR3 is TGTGCCAGCAGTACGGGGCCGGGGCCCCAGCATTTT.

The chain is built from TRBV19 and TRBJ2-2; TRBD1 agrees at 7 bases. Germline CDR1 is LNHDA and CDR2 is SQIVND (reference sequence). The CDR3 covers 13 residues. Trimming cost V 10 bases and J 5 bases; bases outside gene matches: 7. The CDR3 coding sequence is TGTGCCACCGCCGGGACAGTGACCGGGGAGCTGTTTTTT. This sequence encodes CATAGTVTGELFF.

Regarding this clone: Other DNA sequences in the sample encode the same CDR3. The chain joins TRBV2 to TRBJ2-7, with 7 bases matching TRBD1. With 4 bases clipped from V and 3 bases from J, the junction kept 0 bases outside the gene matches. The germline gives CDR1 SNHLY, CDR2 FYNNEI. This CDR3 has 12 residues. CDR3: CASSGQGYEQYF. Written as DNA, the CDR3 is TGTGCCAGCAGTGGACAGGGCTACGAGCAGTACTTC.

The rearrangement joins TRBV7-3 to TRBJ2-1, with D maybe TRBD2 (5 bases). The CDR3 totals 14 residues. Germline V gene data show CDR1 as SGHTA and CDR2 as FQGTGA. V dropped 4 bases and J dropped 4 bases, with 11 bases sitting between them. Written as DNA, the CDR3 is TGTGCCAGCAGCTCCCGGGCGGGTTACAATGAGCAGTTCTTC. It translates to CASSSRAGYNEQFF. Combining the CDR3 with reference TRBV7-3 and TRBJ2-1 gives the whole variable domain GAGVSQTPSNKVTEKGKYVELRCDPISGHTALYWYRQSLGQGPEFLIYFQGTGAADDSGLPNDRFFAVRPEGSVSTLKIQRTERGDSAVYLCASSSRAGYNEQFFGPGTRLTVL.

The chain uses TRBV6-6 and TRBJ1-1, with TRBD1 matching over 7 bases. The CDR3 runs to 13 residues. Germline values: CDR1 MNHNY, CDR2 SVGAGI (reference sequence). The ends lost 7 bases at V and 4 bases at J; junction bases unmatched: 6. The DNA for the CDR3 is TGTGCCAGCATACCTGGGACAGCCACTGAAGCTTTCTTT. Residues: CASIPGTATEAFF.